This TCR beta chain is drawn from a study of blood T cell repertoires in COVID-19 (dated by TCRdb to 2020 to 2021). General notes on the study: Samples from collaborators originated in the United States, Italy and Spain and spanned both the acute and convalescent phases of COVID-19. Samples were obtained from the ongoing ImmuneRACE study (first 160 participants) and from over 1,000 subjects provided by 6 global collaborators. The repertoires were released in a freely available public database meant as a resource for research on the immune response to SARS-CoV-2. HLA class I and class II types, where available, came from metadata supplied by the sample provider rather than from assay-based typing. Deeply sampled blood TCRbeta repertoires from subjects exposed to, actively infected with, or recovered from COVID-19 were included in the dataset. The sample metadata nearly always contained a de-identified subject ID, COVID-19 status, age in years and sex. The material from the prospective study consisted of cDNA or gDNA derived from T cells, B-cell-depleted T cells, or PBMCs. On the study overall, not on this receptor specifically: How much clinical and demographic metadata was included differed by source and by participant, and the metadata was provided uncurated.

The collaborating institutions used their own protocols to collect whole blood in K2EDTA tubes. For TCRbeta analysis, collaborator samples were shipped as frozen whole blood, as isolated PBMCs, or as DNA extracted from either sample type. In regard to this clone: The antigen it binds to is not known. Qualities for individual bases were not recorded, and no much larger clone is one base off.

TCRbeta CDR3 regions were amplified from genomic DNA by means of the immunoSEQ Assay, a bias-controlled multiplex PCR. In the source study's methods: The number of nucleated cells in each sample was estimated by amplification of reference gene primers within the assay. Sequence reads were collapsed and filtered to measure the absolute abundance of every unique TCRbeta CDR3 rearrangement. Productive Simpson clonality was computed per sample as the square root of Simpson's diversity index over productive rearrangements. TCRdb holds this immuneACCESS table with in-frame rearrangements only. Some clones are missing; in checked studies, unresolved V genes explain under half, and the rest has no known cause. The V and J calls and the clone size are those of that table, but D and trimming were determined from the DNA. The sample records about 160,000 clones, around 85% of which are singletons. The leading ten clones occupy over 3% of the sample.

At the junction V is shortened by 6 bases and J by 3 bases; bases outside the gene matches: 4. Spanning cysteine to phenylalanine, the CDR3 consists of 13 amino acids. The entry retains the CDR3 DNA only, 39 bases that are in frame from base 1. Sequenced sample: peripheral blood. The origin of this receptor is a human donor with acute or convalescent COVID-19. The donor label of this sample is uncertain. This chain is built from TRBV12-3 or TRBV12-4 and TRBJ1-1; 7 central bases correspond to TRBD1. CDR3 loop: CASRQGPYTEAFF. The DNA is TGTGCCAGCAGACAGGGGCCCTACACTGAAGCTTTCTTT.